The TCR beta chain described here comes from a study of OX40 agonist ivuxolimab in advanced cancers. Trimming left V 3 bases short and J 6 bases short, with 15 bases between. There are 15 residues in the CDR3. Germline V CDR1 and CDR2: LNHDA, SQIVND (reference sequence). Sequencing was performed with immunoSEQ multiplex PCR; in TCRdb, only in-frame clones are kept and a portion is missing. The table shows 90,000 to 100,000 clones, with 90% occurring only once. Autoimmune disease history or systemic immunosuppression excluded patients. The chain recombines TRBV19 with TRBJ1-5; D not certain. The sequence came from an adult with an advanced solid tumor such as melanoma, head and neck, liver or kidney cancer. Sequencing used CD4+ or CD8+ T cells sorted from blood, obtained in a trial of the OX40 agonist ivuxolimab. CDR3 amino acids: CASSMEQDRSQPQHF. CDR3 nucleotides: TGTGCCAGTAGTATGGAGCAGGACCGCAGTCAGCCCCAGCATTTT.